Given below is one T cell receptor (beta chain) in context. Which antigen it targets is not known. The sample holds no much larger clone one base away, and base qualities are not on file. This entry is derived from a study of blood T cell repertoires in COVID-19 (dated by TCRdb to 2019 to 2021). Context from the whole study: The collaborator samples originated in the United States, Italy and Spain and spanned the acute and convalescent phases of COVID-19. The material from the prospective study consisted of cDNA or gDNA derived from T cells, B-cell-depleted T cells, or PBMCs. The dataset comprised deeply sampled blood TCRbeta repertoires from subjects exposed to, actively infected with, or recovered from COVID-19. The repertoires were released in a freely available public database meant as a resource for research on the immune response to SARS-CoV-2. The samples were drawn from two sources: the first 160 participants of the ongoing ImmuneRACE study, and fewer than 1,500 subjects contributed by 6 global collaborators. Sample metadata almost always included a de-identified subject ID, COVID-19 status, age in years and sex. Where available, HLA class I and class II types were obtained from metadata supplied by the sample provider rather than from assay-based typing.

The immunoSEQ Assay, a bias-controlled multiplex PCR, was used to amplify TCRbeta CDR3 regions from genomic DNA. As for how the authors treated the data: The number of nucleated cells in each sample was estimated from the amplification of reference gene primers within the assay. To quantify the absolute abundance of each unique TCRbeta CDR3 rearrangement, sequence reads were collapsed and filtered. For each sample, productive Simpson clonality was calculated as the square root of Simpson's diversity index over productive rearrangements. The source is immuneACCESS, and TCRdb retained only in-frame sequences with V and J called. Part of the clones is not carried over; for the studies checked, unresolved V genes explain less than half of this, and the remainder is unexplained. V and J calls and clone size are those listed in that table; D and trimming were worked out from the DNA. For this sample there are roughly 150,000 clones; about 83% appear just once. Over 4.5% of the sample rests with the top ten.

For this chain, trimming is 5 bases at the V end and 6 bases at the J end, and the number of junction bases without a gene match is 7. CDR1 MNHEY and CDR2 SVGAGI were looked up in the germline V gene. The CDR3 covers 14 residues, taking in both the cysteine and the phenylalanine. The kept DNA is CDR3 alone, 42 bases in frame from the first base. Study-wide findings and limitations: Clinical and demographic metadata were provided uncurated, with the amount varying by source and participant.

The collaborating institutions used their own protocols to collect whole blood in K2EDTA tubes. For TCRbeta analysis, collaborators shipped samples in one of three forms: frozen whole blood, isolated PBMCs, or DNA extracted from either of those sample types. In this chain, TRBV6-5 is recombined with TRBJ2-7; 10 bases in the middle match TRBD1. Input material: peripheral blood. This clonotype was sampled from a human donor in a cohort sampled during active COVID-19. The DNA is TGTGCCAGCAGTACAAGACAGGGGGCGTTCGAGCAGTACTTC. The resulting protein is CASSTRQGAFEQYF.